These 20 T cell receptor beta chains were sequenced from one sample in a study of radiotherapy plus CTLA-4 blockade in lung cancer. TCRdb's copy holds only in-frame clones and misses some; the assay was immunoSEQ multiplex PCR. Of around 70,000 clones listed, around 81% are singletons. The starting material was peripheral blood, obtained from a patient treated with radiotherapy plus ipilimumab. These receptors were collected from a human donor with non-small cell lung cancer who had a partial response to radiotherapy plus ipilimumab.

This rearrangement joins TRBV2 to TRBJ2-5; 8 bases align to TRBD2. CDR3 size: 13 residues. CDR1 is SNHLY, CDR2 FYNNEI, per germline. Trimming took 8 bases from V and 4 from J; bases not matched to a gene: 6. CDR3 in amino acids: CASGGSGRETQYF. CDR3 coding DNA: TGTGCCAGCGGGGGCAGCGGGAGAGAGACCCAGTACTTC. Full variable domain (missing parts from reference TRBV2 and TRBJ2-5): EPEVTQTPSHQVTQMGQEVILRCVPISNHLYFYWYRQILGQKVEFLVSFYNNEISEKSEIFDDQFSVERPDGSNFTLKIRSTKLEDSAMYFCASGGSGRETQYFGPGTRLLVL.

This clone was detected only once. The chain carries TRBV15 and TRBJ1-4; tentative D call: TRBD1 (6 bases). Germline V gives CDR1 LNHNV, CDR2 YYDKDF (reference sequence). There are 16 residues in the CDR3. V shed 1 base and J shed 7 bases, with 16 bases lying between them. CDR3 residues: CATSRVGGGKGEKLFF. The DNA for the CDR3 is TGTGCCACCAGCAGAGTGGGTGGGGGCAAAGGTGAAAAACTGTTTTTT. The full variable domain, with the rest looked up from reference TRBV15 and TRBJ1-4, is DAMVIQNPRYQVTQFGKPVTLSCSQTLNHNVMYWYQQKSSQAPKLLFHYYDKDFNNEADTPDNFQSRRPNTSFCFLDIRSPGLGDTAMYLCATSRVGGGKGEKLFFGSGTQLSVL.

This clone was picked up one time. The V gene is TRBV5-1, the J gene TRBJ2-3, with 9 bases fitting TRBD2. Trimming took 0 bases from V and 7 from J; bases not matched to a gene: 9. The germline gives CDR1 SGHRS, CDR2 YFSETQ. The CDR3 runs 16 residues. CDR3 protein: CASSLVLSGGKHTQYF. CDR3 sequence (DNA): TGCGCCAGCAGCTTGGTTCTTAGCGGGGGCAAGCATACGCAGTATTTT.

This clone was recorded only once. This sequence joins TRBV5-6 and TRBJ2-1; D possibly corresponds to TRBD1 (6 bases). In germline, CDR1 is SGHDT, CDR2 YYEEEE. The V end was cut by 4 bases, the J end by 10 bases, with 30 bases between. There are 18 residues in the CDR3. The CDR3 reads CASSPPEQRTRTQGEQFF. CDR3 nucleotides: TGTGCCAGCAGCCCCCCAGAGCAGAGGACAAGGACTCAGGGGGAGCAGTTCTTC.

The chain couples TRBV19 to TRBJ2-7; 10 bases match TRBD2. Looked up from germline, CDR1 is LNHDA and CDR2 is SQIVND (reference sequence). The trim removed 3 bases at V and 1 base at J, leaving 3 bases unmatched. This CDR3 is 15 amino acids long. CDR3 bases: TGTGCCAGTAGTATCCTAGCGGGAGAGTCCTACGAGCAGTACTTC. Its protein is CASSILAGESYEQYF.

The genes are TRBV18 and TRBJ2-1, with 9 bases matching TRBD2. The CDR3 sequence is 15 residues long. Germline assignment: CDR1 KGHSH and CDR2 LQKENI. The ends lost 0 bases at V and 5 bases at J; junction bases unmatched: 2. DNA of the CDR3: TGTGCCAGCTCACCACCGCTAGCGGGGAACAATGAGCAGTTCTTC. Translated: CASSPPLAGNNEQFF. The full variable domain, rest sourced from reference TRBV18 and TRBJ2-1, is NAGVMQNPRHLVRRRGQEARLRCSPMKGHSHVYWYRQLPEEGLKFMVYLQKENIIDESGMPKERFSAEFPKEGPSILRIQQVVRGDSAAYFCASSPPLAGNNEQFFGPGTRLTVL.

CDR3 in amino acids: CASSLRNYGYTF. In nucleotides, the CDR3 is TGTGCCAGCAGCCTTCGTAACTATGGCTACACCTTC. The chain uses TRBV28 and TRBJ1-2; no clear D gene. This CDR3 is built from 12 residues. The V gene lost 6 bases and the J gene lost 1 base, with 6 bases spanning the gap. CDR1 and CDR2 (germline): MDHEN, SYDVKM.

The rearrangement links TRBV7-8 to TRBJ2-2; TRBD2 matches at 12 bases. The CDR3 sequence is 17 residues long. Germline V lookup: CDR1 SGHVS, CDR2 FQNEAQ. V lost 3 bases to trimming and J lost 5 bases; unmatched junction nucleotides: 7. Here the CDR3 reads CASSLASGRVGTGELFF. The DNA of the CDR3 is TGTGCCAGCAGCTTGGCTAGCGGGAGGGTTGGGACCGGGGAGCTGTTTTTT.

The J gene is TRBJ1-1, the V gene TRBV6-1; unclear D gene. Germline V gene data show CDR1 as MNHNS and CDR2 as SASEGT. This CDR3 contains 14 residues. V dropped 7 bases and J dropped 3 bases, with 15 bases sitting between them. The CDR3 sequence is CASTRENSYTEAFF. For the CDR3, the DNA is TGTGCCAGCACCCGGGAAAACTCTTACACTGAAGCTTTCTTT.

The rearrangement uses TRBV18 and TRBJ1-5, with D hard to call. Germline assignment: CDR1 KGHSH and CDR2 LQKENI. Between the trimmed V and J ends, which lost 3 bases and 5 bases, there was a span of 8 bases. This CDR3 has 13 amino acids. The CDR3 sequence is CASSPEGDQPQHF. CDR3 nucleotide sequence: TGTGCCAGCTCACCGGAGGGAGATCAGCCCCAGCATTTT.

This clone was seen a single time. V and J are TRBV7-2 and TRBJ2-5; 10 nucleotides match TRBD2. The CDR3 consists of 15 residues. V was clipped by 4 bases and J by 5 bases; unmatched bases: 7. Germline V gene lookup returns CDR1 SGHTA and CDR2 FQGNSA. Here the CDR3 reads CASSSLAGAGETQYF. The CDR3 DNA reads TGTGCCAGCAGCTCCCTAGCGGGAGCGGGGGAGACCCAGTACTTC.

The CDR3 nucleotides read TGCGCCACCACCCCAGGGCCCCGTTGGGACGAGCAGTACTTC. Amino acid sequence: CATTPGPRWDEQYF. This chain uses TRBV5-1 with TRBJ2-7; possible D gene TRBD1, 5 bases. The length of the CDR3 is 14 residues. From germline, CDR1 is SGHRS and CDR2 YFSETQ. V was shortened by 9 bases and J by 5 bases, with 21 bases between the two germline ends.

This clone turned up a few times. The V call is TRBV19, the J call TRBJ1-2; D gene ambiguous. From germline, CDR1 is LNHDA and CDR2 SQIVND (reference sequence). Trimming left V 2 bases short and J 3 bases short, with 4 bases between. This CDR3 spans 12 amino acids. As DNA, the CDR3 is TGTGCCAGTAGTATACAGGACTATGGCTACACCTTC. Translation gives CASSIQDYGYTF.

The chain combines TRBV7-2 with TRBJ1-3, with 7 bases aligning to TRBD1. CDR1 and CDR2 from the germline V gene are SGHTA and FQGNSA. This CDR3 spans 15 amino acids. Trimming cost V 1 base and J 4 bases; bases outside gene matches: 4. CDR3 in DNA: TGTGCCAGCAGCTTAGATGCAGGGGGAGGAAACACCATATATTTT. Translated, it gives CASSLDAGGGNTIYF. Based on the CDR3 plus reference TRBV7-2 and TRBJ1-3, the full variable domain is GAGVSQSPSNKVTEKGKDVELRCDPISGHTALYWYRQSLGQGLEFLIYFQGNSAPDKSGLPSDRFSAERTGGSVSTLTIQRTQQEDSAVYLCASSLDAGGGNTIYFGEGSWLTVV.

The chain has TRBV4-3 and TRBJ1-1; 10 bases agree with TRBD1. This CDR3 contains 14 residues. Per the germline V gene, CDR1 is LGHNA and CDR2 is YSLEER. The CDR3 DNA reads as TGCGGGACAGGGGGTGGGGCAAGTAACACTGAAGCTTTCTTT. Translated: CGTGGGASNTEAFF.

The chain is built from TRBV5-1 and TRBJ2-7, with a tentative D call TRBD1 (6 bases). The CDR3 totals 16 residues. V lost 4 bases to trimming and J lost 7 bases, with 24 bases between them. Germline values: CDR1 SGHRS, CDR2 YFSETQ. CDR3 in amino acids: CASSLTGTPRIGEQYF. In DNA form, the CDR3 reads TGCGCCAGCAGCCTTACCGGGACACCTCGGATTGGGGAGCAGTACTTC.

J is TRBJ1-1 and V is TRBV5-1; maybe TRBD1 (6 bases). Germline CDR1 SGHRS, CDR2 YFSETQ. The V end was cut by 6 bases, the J end by 5 bases, with 14 bases between. This CDR3 spans 13 amino acids. The CDR3 spells CASTWGGGTEAFF. The CDR3 DNA is TGCGCCAGCACCTGGGGAGGGGGAACTGAAGCTTTCTTT.

The V gene is TRBV18, the J gene TRBJ2-3, with 8 positions matching TRBD1. Germline-derived CDR1 and CDR2 are KGHSH and LQKENI. The CDR3 runs to 16 residues. V gave up 1 base and J gave up 4 bases; unmatched junction bases: 7. The CDR3 region has the DNA TGTGCCAGCTCACCACTTGTACAGGGGGGAGCAGATACGCAGTATTTT. This sequence encodes CASSPLVQGGADTQYF.

This clone has more than one count but fewer than ten. This chain connects TRBV19 to TRBJ2-7; 13 bases agree with TRBD2. Germline CDR1 reads LNHDA; CDR2 reads SQIVND (reference sequence). The CDR3 totals 15 residues. Unmatched junction bases numbered 9, after V lost 7 bases and J lost 6 bases. The CDR3 nucleotides read TGTGCCAGTACAAACCCCGGGACTAGCGGGATCGAGCAGTACTTC. Protein: CASTNPGTSGIEQYF.

This clone has more than one count but fewer than ten. The CDR3 DNA reads as TGTGCCAGCAGTGCTTATGGGTGGGCAGGGGTTAACAATGAGCAGTTCTTC. Translation: CASSAYGWAGVNNEQFF. J is TRBJ2-1 and V is TRBV28; possible D gene TRBD1, 6 bases. From germline, CDR1 is MDHEN and CDR2 SYDVKM. V lost 5 bases, J lost 5 bases, and 22 bases lay in between. The CDR3 has 17 residues.